Below, 21 T cell receptor beta chains from the same sample are listed, as sequenced in a study of CD8 T cells in Susac syndrome. Random hexamers were used to reverse transcribe an amount of about 0.45 to 1 ug RNA. TCRdb reprocessed the immunoSEQ multiplex PCR reads via MiXCR and lists one record per CDR3 protein. The sample lists under 150,000 distinct CDR3 sequences; 80% to 85% were seen once. The sample was CD8+ T cells from PBMCs. All receptors come from a human donor with multiple sclerosis.

The V call is TRBV14, the J call TRBJ2-1; D is unresolved. Trimming removed 3 bases at V and 1 base at J, with 10 bases between. Germline values: CDR1 SGHDN, CDR2 FVKESK. This CDR3 contains 15 residues. DNA for the CDR3: TGTGCCAGCAGCCAGAGAGTTTGGTCCTACAATGAGCAGTTCTTC. Its translation is CASSQRVWSYNEQFF.

This chain joins TRBV12-3 or TRBV12-4 and TRBJ2-1; 13 positions agree with TRBD2. The CDR3 length is 15 residues. With 4 bases clipped from V and 7 bases from J, the junction kept 4 bases outside the gene matches. CDR3 nucleotides: TGTGCCAGCAGTTCAGGGACTAGCGGGAATAATGAGCAGTTCTTC. It encodes CASSSGTSGNNEQFF.

This rearrangement joins TRBV12-3 or TRBV12-4 to TRBJ2-1, with no clear D. This CDR3 spans 16 amino acids. Trimming removed 2 bases at V and 0 bases at J, with 11 bases between. The CDR3 reads CASSLSPPNSYNEQFF. The CDR3, as DNA: TGTGCCAGCAGTTTATCCCCGCCGAACTCCTACAATGAGCAGTTCTTC.

The J gene is TRBJ1-2, the V gene TRBV6-5; no firm D call. The CDR3 consists of 17 residues. Between the trimmed V and J ends, which lost 0 bases and 0 bases, there was a span of 14 bases. The V gene's germline CDR1 is MNHEY and CDR2 SVGAGI. CDR3 loop: CASSYSKGRNANYGYTF. As DNA, the CDR3 is TGTGCCAGCAGTTACTCGAAAGGGCGGAACGCTAACTATGGCTACACCTTC.

This chain joins TRBV5-4 and TRBJ1-1; no clear D gene. Germline V gene data show CDR1 as SGHNT and CDR2 as YYREEE (reference sequence). CDR3 size: 11 residues. V lost 7 bases to trimming and J lost 3 bases, with 7 bases between them. CDR3 sequence (DNA): TGTGCCAGCCGCAGCCACACTGAAGCTTTCTTT. It specifies CASRSHTEAFF.

This clonotype was observed a few times. J is TRBJ2-1 and V is TRBV10-3; D perhaps matches TRBD2 (5 bases). Per the germline V gene, CDR1 is ENHRY and CDR2 is SYGVKD. The CDR3 consists of 11 residues. Trimming shortened V by 2 bases and J by 12 bases, and 8 bases separated the two germline ends. The CDR3 bases are TGTGCCATCAGTGAGGGGGAGCGGCAGTTCTTC. This encodes CAISEGERQFF.

The chain recombines TRBV2 with TRBJ2-6; D gene ambiguous. V was trimmed by 1 base and J by 1 base, leaving 11 bases between them. The CDR3 spans 17 residues. Germline V gives CDR1 SNHLY, CDR2 FYNNEI. CDR3 protein: CASSEVSLPSGANVLTF. DNA for the CDR3: TGTGCCAGCAGTGAAGTTTCGCTGCCTTCTGGGGCCAACGTCCTGACTTTC.

This clonotype came up a few times. This chain uses TRBV7-9 with TRBJ1-1, with a tentative D call TRBD1 (5 bases). V was cut by 3 bases and J by 1 base, with 9 bases left in between. Germline CDR1 reads SEHNR; CDR2 reads FQNEAQ (reference sequence). CDR3 length: 14 amino acids. CDR3 loop: CASSLDGGNTEAFF. CDR3 bases: TGTGCCAGCAGCTTGGATGGGGGGAACACTGAAGCTTTCTTT.

The chain has TRBV4-1 and TRBJ1-1; no firm D call. Trimming left V 1 base short and J 0 bases short, with 9 bases between. The V gene's germline CDR1 is MGHRA and CDR2 YSYEKL. The CDR3 has 15 amino acids. The CDR3 loop is CASSQGAAMNTEAFF. The CDR3 nucleotides are TGCGCCAGCAGCCAAGGGGCGGCAATGAACACTGAAGCTTTCTTT.

The gene calls are TRBV5-1 and TRBJ2-6; D is ambiguous. Germline V gene sequence: CDR1 SGHRS, CDR2 YFSETQ. The length of the CDR3 is 16 residues. Trimming pared 0 bases from V and 1 base from J, leaving 8 bases between. CDR3 coding DNA: TGCGCCAGCAGCTTGGCCGTGGAATCTGGGGCCAACGTCCTGACTTTC. The encoded protein is CASSLAVESGANVLTF.

V usage is TRBV19 and J usage is TRBJ1-1; no clear D gene. Per the germline V gene, CDR1 is LNHDA and CDR2 is SQIVND (reference sequence). Trimming shortened V by 5 bases and J by 1 base, and 5 bases separated the two germline ends. The CDR3 covers 12 residues. In DNA, the CDR3 is TGTGCCAGTAGTCGGGCGAACACTGAAGCTTTCTTT. Residues: CASSRANTEAFF.

The V gene is TRBV5-4, the J gene TRBJ1-3; D uncertain. CDR1 and CDR2 from the germline V gene are SGHNT and YYREEE (reference sequence). The CDR3 runs 16 residues. With 2 bases removed from V and 0 bases from J, the gap between germline ends came to 12 bases. In nucleotides, the CDR3 is TGTGCCAGCAGCTTTGGCGGATTTTCCTCTGGAAACACCATATATTTT. Its translation: CASSFGGFSSGNTIYF.

This chain joins TRBV19 and TRBJ2-1; a possible D gene is TRBD1 (6 bases). CDR3 size: 13 residues. Trimming removed 7 bases at V and 1 base at J, with 8 bases between. Germline-derived CDR1 and CDR2 are LNHDA and SQIVND (reference sequence). CDR3 in amino acids: CASTDRSYNEQFF. CDR3 DNA: TGTGCCAGTACCGACAGGTCCTACAATGAGCAGTTCTTC. The full variable domain, with the rest looked up from reference TRBV19 and TRBJ2-1, is DGGITQSPKYLFRKEGQNVTLSCEQNLNHDAMYWYRQDPGQGLRLIYYSQIVNDFQKGDIAEGYSVSREKKESFPLTVTSAQKNPTAFYLCASTDRSYNEQFFGPGTRLTVL.

This chain uses TRBV5-1 with TRBJ1-5, with D tentatively TRBD1 (6 bases). CDR1 and CDR2 from the germline V gene are SGHRS and YFSETQ. The germline V and J ends were trimmed by 1 base and 8 bases, with 19 bases remaining between them. The length of the CDR3 is 16 residues. The CDR3 is CASSLLGHQGEEPQHF. The CDR3 DNA reads TGCGCCAGCAGCTTGTTGGGACACCAGGGCGAGGAGCCCCAGCATTTT.

As to this clonotype: One junction end does not reproduce the germline sequence, and a read error may be involved. The V call is TRBV20-1, the J call TRBJ1-5, with D possibly TRBD1 on 6 matching bases. CDR1 DFQATT and CDR2 SNEGSKA come from the germline V gene (reference sequence). This CDR3 contains 15 residues. For the CDR3, the DNA is TGCAGTGCTGTTAACTTGGACAGCCAGAATCAGGCCCAGCATTTT. It encodes CSAVNLDSQNQAQHF.

This clonotype was seen once. The chain carries TRBV4-3 and TRBJ2-2; 11 bases are shared with TRBD2. The CDR3 loop spans 19 amino acids. Looked up from germline, CDR1 is LGHNA and CDR2 is YSLEER. The V segment lost 0 bases and the J segment 2 bases; nucleotides outside the gene matches: 8. The CDR3 protein is CASSQENLAGGRNTGELFF. The CDR3 DNA reads as TGCGCCAGCAGCCAAGAAAACCTAGCGGGAGGACGAAACACCGGGGAGCTGTTTTTT.

CDR3 sequence: CASSFSGGGSYEQYF. CDR3 nucleotide sequence: TGTGCCAGCAGCTTTAGCGGGGGGGGCTCCTACGAGCAGTACTTC. This chain connects TRBV4-2 to TRBJ2-7; 11 bases are a match to TRBD2. Germline V gene sequence: CDR1 LGHNA, CDR2 YNFKEQ. CDR3 length: 15 amino acids. The V gene end was trimmed by 5 bases and the J gene end by 0 bases; junction bases not matched to a gene: 3.

J is TRBJ1-5 and V is TRBV11-2, with D possibly matching TRBD1 (6 bases). The germline V and J ends were trimmed by 2 bases and 4 bases, with 12 bases remaining between them. This CDR3 contains 15 residues. The germline CDR1 and CDR2 sequences are SGHAT and FQNNGV. CDR3 bases: TGTGCCAGCAGCTTACGGGGGGCCAGGAATCAGCCCCAGCATTTT. Protein: CASSLRGARNQPQHF.

The rearrangement links TRBV2 to TRBJ1-2; the D is unclear. CDR3 size: 12 residues. V dropped 4 bases and J dropped 10 bases, with 13 bases sitting between them. CDR1 and CDR2 from the germline V gene are SNHLY and FYNNEI. The CDR3 region has the DNA TGTGCCAGCAGTGCGGGGTGGTTCGCCTACACCTTC. Amino acids: CASSAGWFAYTF.

This clonotype was recorded only once. CDR3 in amino acids: CSASFVGLGNTEAFF. The CDR3 coding sequence is TGCAGTGCTAGTTTCGTGGGCTTAGGGAACACTGAAGCTTTCTTT. The chain has TRBV20-1 and TRBJ1-1; D is uncertain. The CDR3 is 15 amino acids. The germline V and J ends were trimmed by 3 bases and 1 base, with 15 bases remaining between them. Germline V gives CDR1 DFQATT, CDR2 SNEGSKA (reference sequence).

CDR3 residues: CATLRGNYGYTF. CDR3 sequence (DNA): TGTGCCACCCTAAGGGGGAACTATGGCTACACCTTC. The J gene is TRBJ1-2, the V gene TRBV2, with D tentatively TRBD1 (6 bases). This CDR3 has 12 residues. The germline V gene has CDR1 SNHLY and CDR2 FYNNEI. Trimming took off 10 bases at V and 2 bases at J, with 11 bases between the two ends. The complete variable domain, with remaining parts taken from reference TRBV2 and TRBJ1-2, reads EPEVTQTPSHQVTQMGQEVILRCVPISNHLYFYWYRQILGQKVEFLVSFYNNEISEKSEIFDDQFSVERPDGSNFTLKIRSTKLEDSAMYFCATLRGNYGYTFGSGTRLTVV.